The clone carrying this T cell receptor beta chain was counted between two and nine times. Its antigen is currently unknown. The sample belongs to a study of identical twins' blood T cells. Whole-study findings and limits: Twin repertoire similarity may partly reflect shared environment. Twins shared more top CDR3 clonotypes than unrelated donors did.

The three twin pairs were reared together, likely meeting the same infections. Germline V lookup: CDR1 SEHNR, CDR2 FQNEAQ (reference sequence). Between the trimmed V and J ends, which lost 2 bases and 10 bases, there was a span of 17 bases. The CDR3 length is 15 residues. Sample barcodes were added at both library ends during cDNA synthesis. TCRdb independently ran MiXCR on the 5' RACE reads; one entry per CDR3 protein. This table has 300,000 to 450,000 distinct CDR3 sequences, roughly 27% appearing once. The sequencing sample was made of PBMCs. This rearrangement joins TRBV7-9 to TRBJ1-4, with D unclear. The clonotype comes from a woman aged 18 to 55 in good health. Written as DNA, the CDR3 is TGTGCCAGCAGCTTACCGCCCCCCCTGGGCCGAAAACTGTTTTTT. This encodes CASSLPPPLGRKLFF.